The 28 T cell receptor beta chains in this list originate from one sample, sequenced in a study of HIV-infected patients and healthy controls. TCRdb reprocessed the 5' RACE reads with MiXCR, giving one entry per CDR3 protein. The table includes some 67,000 distinct CDR3 sequences, approximately 16% detected once. The sequencing sample was made of CD4+ T cells from blood. The receptors originated from a human donor in good health.

This clonotype was counted only a few times. CDR3 residues: CASSQGLRERETQYF. The CDR3 bases are TGTGCCAGCAGCCAAGGGCTAAGGGAGAGAGAGACCCAGTACTTC. The chain employs TRBV3-1 and TRBJ2-5; D perhaps matches TRBD2 (5 bases). With 1 base removed from V and 4 bases from J, the gap between germline ends came to 13 bases. Germline V gene sequence: CDR1 LGHDT, CDR2 YNNKEL (reference sequence). The CDR3 covers 15 residues.

This clonotype was observed a handful of times. V gene TRBV7-2 combines with J gene TRBJ1-1; the D gene is possibly TRBD1 (5 bases). This CDR3 is built from 15 residues. Germline V gene data show CDR1 as SGHTA and CDR2 as FQGNSA. V was clipped by 2 bases and J by 4 bases, with 14 bases between them. The CDR3 reads CASSLRGTLSTEAFF. As DNA, the CDR3 is TGTGCCAGCAGCTTAAGGGGAACGTTAAGCACTGAAGCTTTCTTT.

Only a few counts were recorded for this clonotype. The genes are TRBV29-1 and TRBJ2-7, with D perhaps matching TRBD2 (6 bases). CDR3 length: 12 residues. The germline V gene encodes CDR1 SQVTM and CDR2 ANQGSEA. Trimming left V 7 bases short and J 3 bases short, with 13 bases between. CDR3 in DNA: TGCAGCGCCGCGCCGGGGGACTACGAGCAGTACTTC. This encodes CSAAPGDYEQYF.

The chain couples TRBV12-3 or TRBV12-4 to TRBJ2-1; D is ambiguous. CDR3 length: 11 residues. V was trimmed by 6 bases and J by 9 bases, leaving 9 bases between them. CDR3 protein: CASSPRAEQFF. For the CDR3, the DNA is TGTGCCAGCAGCCCTAGAGCTGAGCAGTTCTTC.

The rearrangement uses TRBV6-2 or TRBV6-3 and TRBJ2-7, with TRBD1 matching over 10 bases. CDR1 is MNHEY, CDR2 SVGEGT, per germline. The CDR3 is 12 residues long. The J segment lost 6 bases and the V segment lost 8 bases, leaving 4 bases of the junction unmatched. This CDR3 is CASGTGVSEQYF. CDR3 in DNA: TGTGCCAGCGGGACAGGGGTTTCCGAGCAGTACTTC.

V gene TRBV5-1 combines with J gene TRBJ1-1, with a possible D match to TRBD1 (6 bases). Deletions cut 2 bases from V and 5 bases from J, with 16 bases between. CDR1 and CDR2 from the germline V gene are SGHRS and YFSETQ. The CDR3 sequence is 15 residues long. The CDR3 bases are TGCGCCAGCAGCTTAACCAGCAGGGGTGGGACTGAAGCTTTCTTT. Amino acid sequence: CASSLTSRGGTEAFF.

V is TRBV6-6 and J is TRBJ2-1; TRBD2 agrees at 14 bases. J gave up 15 bases and V 6 bases, and 13 bases lay outside the gene matches. The CDR3 spans 15 residues. CDR1 and CDR2 (germline): MNHNY, SVGAGI (reference sequence). The CDR3 nucleotides are TGTGCCAGCAGCTTAGATGAGACTAGCGGGAGGGGTCCGTTCTTC. It is translated as CASSLDETSGRGPFF.

The chain carries TRBV12-3 or TRBV12-4 and TRBJ1-1; D not resolved. V was shortened by 7 bases and J by 0 bases, with 12 bases between the two germline ends. CDR3 length: 14 residues. The CDR3 region is CASNHRRMNTEAFF. CDR3 nucleotides: TGTGCCAGCAATCACCGCAGAATGAACACTGAAGCTTTCTTT.

This clonotype was recorded a few times. The chain has TRBV19 and TRBJ1-5; 10 positions match TRBD1. This CDR3 spans 18 amino acids. Germline assignment: CDR1 LNHDA and CDR2 SQIVND (reference sequence). V gave up 5 bases and J gave up 2 bases; unmatched junction bases: 12. The chain's CDR3 is CASSARTGGWRGNQPQHF. The CDR3 nucleotides read TGTGCCAGTAGTGCGCGGACAGGGGGATGGAGAGGCAATCAGCCCCAGCATTTT.

With regard to this clonotype: A read error may explain this, as a much larger clone is one base away. The rearrangement joins TRBV7-3 to TRBJ1-1; D ambiguous. Germline V lookup: CDR1 SGHTA, CDR2 FQGTGA. The CDR3 loop spans 14 amino acids. V was clipped by 0 bases and J by 0 bases, with 5 bases between them. The CDR3 spells CASSLTGMNTEAFF. The DNA for the CDR3 is TGTGCCAGCAGCTTAACAGGGATGAACACTGAAGCTTTCTTT. Together with reference TRBV7-3 and TRBJ1-1, the CDR3 gives the full variable domain: GAGVSQTPSNKVTEKGKYVELRCDPISGHTALYWYRQSLGQGPEFLIYFQGTGAADDSGLPNDRFFAVRPEGSVSTLKIQRTERGDSAVYLCASSLTGMNTEAFFGQGTRLTVV.

V and J are TRBV4-3 and TRBJ2-5; TRBD2 matches at 7 bases. CDR3 length: 13 amino acids. Germline V gene data show CDR1 as LGHNA and CDR2 as YSLEER. J lost 4 bases, V lost 4 bases, and 3 bases had no gene match. Written as DNA, the CDR3 is TGCGCCAGCAGCCGGATAGCGGGAGAGACCCAGTACTTC. As protein: CASSRIAGETQYF.

The sample holds a few counts of this clonotype. The chain has TRBV7-2 and TRBJ2-4, with 7 bases matching TRBD1. J was trimmed by 1 base and V by 3 bases; bases with no gene match: 6. The CDR3 loop spans 16 amino acids. The germline CDR1 and CDR2 sequences are SGHTA and FQGNSA. The CDR3 loop is CASSFPGQSAKNIQYF. CDR3 sequence (DNA): TGTGCCAGCAGCTTTCCGGGACAGTCGGCCAAAAACATTCAGTACTTC.

This chain uses TRBV1 with TRBJ2-3; the DNA was not used to check the table's D call, TRBD2. TRBV1 is a listed pseudogene. CDR3 length equals 19 residues. CDR3 sequence reads: CTSSHKTSPLASGTDTQYF. For the CDR3, the DNA is TGCACCAGCAGCCACAAAACCTCCCCACTAGCTTCAGGCACAGATACGCAGTATTTT.

The CDR3 nucleotides are TGTGCCACCGCCCCACGGCGGGAGAGGTCAGATACGCAGTATTTT. Translated, it gives CATAPRRERSDTQYF. The chain carries TRBV24-1 and TRBJ2-3; 7 bases agree with TRBD2. The V and J ends lost 9 bases and 4 bases, in that order; junction bases with no gene match: 12. The CDR3 is 15 residues long. CDR1 and CDR2 (germline): KGHDR, SFDVKD.

The V and J genes are TRBV7-2 and TRBJ1-1; 7 bases fit TRBD1. The CDR3 totals 14 residues. V lost 2 bases to trimming and J lost 6 bases; unmatched junction nucleotides: 6. Germline CDR1 is SGHTA and CDR2 is FQGNSA. The CDR3 nucleotides read TGTGCCAGCAGCTTATCCGCAGGGGGGGCTGAAGCTTTCTTT. Its protein product is CASSLSAGGAEAFF.

The V call is TRBV7-8, the J call TRBJ1-5; maybe TRBD1 (6 bases). V was trimmed by 2 bases and J by 2 bases, leaving 10 bases between them. The germline V gene has CDR1 SGHVS and CDR2 FQNEAQ. CDR3 length: 15 residues. The CDR3 DNA reads TGTGCCAGCAGCTTAACAGGGTCCGGCAATCAGCCCCAGCATTTT. This gives the protein CASSLTGSGNQPQHF.

The chain has TRBV28 and TRBJ2-7; D call uncertain. The CDR3 loop spans 14 amino acids. The V and J ends lost 3 bases and 4 bases respectively, with 13 bases between them. Germline V gene lookup returns CDR1 MDHEN and CDR2 SYDVKM. In DNA, the CDR3 is TGTGCCAGCAGTTTGGCCTGCGCGGCGTACGAGCAGTACTTC. This gives the protein CASSLACAAYEQYF.

This clonotype showed up just a few times. V gene TRBV18 combines with J gene TRBJ1-1; TRBD1 might be the D (5 bases). CDR1 is KGHSH, CDR2 LQKENI, per germline. Trimming pared 6 bases from V and 1 base from J, leaving 12 bases between. The CDR3 covers 14 residues. In DNA, the CDR3 is TGTGCCAGCTCCCCCTCCGGGGGGAACACTGAAGCTTTCTTT. This encodes CASSPSGGNTEAFF.

The chain has TRBV9 and TRBJ2-3; 8 bases map to TRBD2. Germline V gene sequence: CDR1 SGDLS, CDR2 YYNGEE. V gave up 1 base and J gave up 2 bases; unmatched junction bases: 6. The CDR3 runs to 16 residues. The CDR3 loop is CASSVIGGEFTDTQYF. In DNA form, the CDR3 reads TGTGCCAGCAGCGTAATCGGGGGGGAGTTCACAGATACGCAGTATTTT.

The chain has TRBV19 and TRBJ2-6; a possible D gene is TRBD1 (6 bases). The CDR3 sequence is 17 residues long. The V gene's germline CDR1 is LNHDA and CDR2 SQIVND (reference sequence). V was cut by 0 bases and J by 0 bases, with 9 bases left in between. This CDR3 reads CASSIEGDNSGANVLTF. CDR3 nucleotides: TGTGCCAGTAGTATAGAGGGGGACAACTCTGGGGCCAACGTCCTGACTTTC.

The rearrangement uses TRBV10-3 and TRBJ2-1; possibly TRBD2 for D (5 bases). The CDR3 has 17 amino acids. The germline V and J ends were trimmed by 0 bases and 6 bases, with 18 bases remaining between them. Germline V gene lookup returns CDR1 ENHRY and CDR2 SYGVKD. This chain's CDR3 is CAISESMGFGVGNEQFF. The CDR3 DNA is TGTGCCATCAGTGAGTCGATGGGGTTCGGGGTCGGCAATGAGCAGTTCTTC.

V usage is TRBV5-1 and J usage is TRBJ2-1; 11 positions match TRBD2. The germline V gene has CDR1 SGHRS and CDR2 YFSETQ. The V and J ends lost 1 base and 7 bases, in that order; junction bases with no gene match: 7. This CDR3 spans 16 amino acids. The CDR3 loop reads CASSLTSGGQSNEQFF. The CDR3 DNA sequence: TGCGCCAGCAGCTTGACTAGCGGGGGCCAATCGAATGAGCAGTTCTTC.

The chain carries TRBV6-2 or TRBV6-3 and TRBJ1-2; 7 bases are shared with TRBD1. Germline V gene lookup returns CDR1 MNHEY and CDR2 SVGEGT. The CDR3 is made up of 14 amino acids. Germline trimming cut 8 bases from V and 3 bases from J; bases unmatched to any gene: 9. The CDR3 region is CASQKEGAYYGYTF. The CDR3 DNA reads TGTGCCAGCCAAAAGGAGGGGGCATACTATGGCTACACCTTC.

This clonotype showed up many times. CDR3 nucleotide sequence: TGCAGTGCTCCTCCGGGACTAGGGAGCGAGCAGTACTTC. Protein sequence: CSAPPGLGSEQYF. The V gene is TRBV20-1, the J gene TRBJ2-7; TRBD2 agrees at 8 bases. CDR1 and CDR2 from the germline V gene are DFQATT and SNEGSKA (reference sequence). The CDR3 length is 13 residues. V shed 5 bases, J shed 6 bases, and the junction held 9 bases outside the gene matches.

This chain links TRBV7-3 with TRBJ1-1; D is ambiguous. The CDR3 contains 16 residues. Germline V gives CDR1 SGHTA, CDR2 FQGTGA. With 2 bases removed from V and 1 base from J, the gap between germline ends came to 14 bases. CDR3 loop: CASSLSPGLGNTEAFF. In DNA form, the CDR3 reads TGTGCCAGCAGCTTATCTCCGGGGTTGGGGAACACTGAAGCTTTCTTT.

This clonotype showed up many times. The genes are TRBV27 and TRBJ2-6, with D tentatively TRBD1 or TRBD2 (6 bases each). V shed 6 bases and J shed 4 bases, with 13 bases lying between them. There are 15 residues in the CDR3. CDR1 is MNHEY and CDR2 is SMNVEV in the germline V gene (reference sequence). The CDR3: CASSSEGTGANVLTF. The CDR3 bases are TGTGCCAGCAGCTCGGAGGGGACAGGGGCCAACGTCCTGACTTTC.

The V call is TRBV6-1, the J call TRBJ1-1; no clear D gene. Germline V lookup: CDR1 MNHNS, CDR2 SASEGT. Trimming took 2 bases from V and 1 from J, leaving 11 bases between them. CDR3 size: 15 residues. This chain's CDR3 is CASSESGSWNTEAFF. In nucleotides, the CDR3 is TGTGCCAGCAGTGAAAGTGGGAGTTGGAACACTGAAGCTTTCTTT.

The chain couples TRBV19 to TRBJ1-4, with D perhaps TRBD1 (6 bases). The germline CDR1 and CDR2 sequences are LNHDA and SQIVND (reference sequence). The CDR3 runs 15 residues. The V gene lost 3 bases and the J gene lost 5 bases, with 13 bases spanning the gap. Here the CDR3 DNA reads TGTGCCAGTAGTATTAATTCGGGGGCCAATGAAAAACTGTTTTTT. Translating gives CASSINSGANEKLFF.